This passage covers 20 T cell receptor beta chains from one sample sequenced in a study of CD8 T cells in ankylosing spondylitis. Whole-study findings and limits: For ankylosing spondylitis blood, a TCR beta motif of eight or nine highly homologous variants appeared characteristic.

These TCRs are of unknown antigen specificity. TCRdb re-called the 5' RACE reads with MiXCR, one entry per CDR3 protein. The table shows roughly 700,000 distinct CDR3 sequences, with under 20% occurring only once. The sequencing input was blood, either unsorted or a sorted T cell fraction (not recorded which). The receptors were sampled from a male donor with ankylosing spondylitis.

This chain uses TRBV29-1 with TRBJ2-5; TRBD1 matches at 9 bases. Germline assignment: CDR1 SQVTM and CDR2 ANQGSEA. Trimming cost V 8 bases and J 1 base; bases outside gene matches: 8. The CDR3 contains 14 residues. The CDR3 spells CSLTRQGVQETQYF. The CDR3 bases are TGCAGCCTGACTAGACAGGGGGTCCAAGAGACCCAGTACTTC.

The chain joins TRBV11-2 to TRBJ1-5, with no clear D. Trimming took 1 base from V and 3 from J, leaving 7 bases between them. From germline, CDR1 is SGHAT and CDR2 FQNNGV. The CDR3 has 14 residues. CDR3 DNA sequence: TGTGCCAGCAGCTTAGTGGGCTTCAATCAGCCCCAGCATTTT. It yields the protein CASSLVGFNQPQHF.

CDR3 DNA: TGTGCCACCAGCAGAGATCACGACGGAACCTATGGCTACACCTTC. Translating gives CATSRDHDGTYGYTF. The chain carries TRBV15 and TRBJ1-2; D is unclear. The CDR3 contains 15 residues. Trimming took 0 bases from V and 4 from J, leaving 12 bases between them. The V gene's germline CDR1 is LNHNV and CDR2 YYDKDF (reference sequence).

The chain is built from TRBV18 and TRBJ2-7; 11 bases match TRBD2. Trimming at V came to 3 bases and at J to 4 bases, leaving 5 bases not matched to a gene. This CDR3 is 15 amino acids long. Looked up from germline, CDR1 is KGHSH and CDR2 is LQKENI. The CDR3 protein is CASSPQTSGRYEQYF. CDR3 DNA sequence: TGTGCCAGCTCACCTCAAACTAGCGGGAGATACGAGCAGTACTTC.

The rearrangement joins TRBV29-1 to TRBJ2-7, with 7 positions matching TRBD2. The CDR3 is made up of 11 amino acids. Trimming cost V 6 bases and J 4 bases; bases outside gene matches: 3. Per germline, CDR1 SQVTM and CDR2 ANQGSEA. CDR3 amino acids: CSVWGGYEQYF. For the CDR3, the DNA is TGCAGCGTCTGGGGGGGGTACGAGCAGTACTTC.

A few counts support this clonotype. V and J are TRBV15 and TRBJ1-2; the D gene is possibly TRBD1 (5 bases). V lost 1 base and J 2 bases, leaving 14 bases between the germline ends. Germline V gene sequence: CDR1 LNHNV, CDR2 YYDKDF (reference sequence). The CDR3 loop spans 16 amino acids. The CDR3 here is CATSRGSGRQNYGYTF. CDR3 in DNA: TGTGCCACCAGCAGAGGTAGCGGGCGACAGAACTATGGCTACACCTTC.

This chain connects TRBV10-2 to TRBJ2-3; 8 positions match TRBD2. Trimming cost V 7 bases and J 0 bases; bases outside gene matches: 6. CDR1 and CDR2 from the germline V gene are WSHSY and SAAADI. CDR3 length: 15 amino acids. CDR3 in amino acids: CASKASGPSTDTQYF. The CDR3 nucleotides are TGCGCCAGCAAAGCTAGCGGGCCTAGCACAGATACGCAGTATTTT.

This clonotype appeared a few times. The chain combines TRBV7-9 with TRBJ1-1; D gene ambiguous. CDR3 length: 15 amino acids. V lost 2 bases, J lost 3 bases, and 13 bases lay in between. The germline gives CDR1 SEHNR, CDR2 FQNEAQ (reference sequence). DNA for the CDR3: TGTGCCAGCAGCTTATTCAAGGAGGCCGACACTGAAGCTTTCTTT. As protein: CASSLFKEADTEAFF.

Many counts were recorded for this clonotype. One junction end does not reproduce the germline sequence, and a read error may be involved. The chain has TRBV5-1 and TRBJ1-2; maybe TRBD1 (5 bases). Germline V gives CDR1 SGHRS, CDR2 YFSETQ. This CDR3 comprises 13 residues. The CDR3 region is CASSFDSNYGYTF. Written as DNA, the CDR3 is TGTGCCAGCAGTTTCGACAGCAACTATGGCTACACCTTC. Variable domain in full (rest from reference TRBV5-1 and TRBJ1-2): KAGVTQTPRYLIKTRGQQVTLSCSPISGHRSVSWYQQTPGQGLQFLFEYFSETQRNKGNFPGRFSGRQFSNSRSEMNVSTLELGDSALYLCASSFDSNYGYTFGSGTRLTVV.

This clonotype has just a few counts. This chain uses TRBV6-1 with TRBJ1-3; D is possibly TRBD1 (5 bases). The CDR3 covers 13 residues. Germline V gene sequence: CDR1 MNHNS, CDR2 SASEGT. The V gene lost 8 bases and the J gene lost 4 bases, with 12 bases spanning the gap. The CDR3: CASFGGWGNTIYF. The CDR3 nucleotides read TGTGCCAGCTTCGGGGGTTGGGGAAACACCATATATTTT.

V and J are TRBV12-3 or TRBV12-4 and TRBJ2-2, with a weak D call TRBD1 (5 bases). The CDR3 contains 15 residues. The V gene lost 3 bases and the J gene lost 5 bases, with 13 bases spanning the gap. This CDR3 is CASSFSNRRTGELFF. Here the CDR3 DNA reads TGTGCCAGCAGTTTCTCGAACAGGCGAACCGGGGAGCTGTTTTTT.

The chain has TRBV4-1 and TRBJ2-1; 10 bases map to TRBD2. Losses at the gene ends were 4 bases for V and 3 bases for J; bases not matched to a gene: 3. CDR3 length: 15 amino acids. CDR1 is MGHRA, CDR2 YSYEKL, per germline. The CDR3 sequence is CASSPGLALYNEQFF. The CDR3 DNA reads as TGCGCCAGCAGCCCGGGACTAGCGCTCTACAATGAGCAGTTCTTC.

V gene TRBV12-3 or TRBV12-4 combines with J gene TRBJ1-1; tentatively, D is TRBD1 (5 bases). V was clipped by 3 bases and J by 10 bases, with 9 bases between them. The CDR3 is 11 amino acids. CDR3 nucleotides: TGTGCCAGCAGTTTGACTGGGGGAGCTTTCTTT. This codes for CASSLTGGAFF.

The chain combines TRBV27 with TRBJ1-6; D remains ambiguous. V lost 6 bases to trimming and J lost 7 bases, with 13 bases between them. The germline V gene encodes CDR1 MNHEY and CDR2 SMNVEV (reference sequence). The CDR3 totals 14 residues. CDR3 nucleotide sequence: TGTGCCAGCAGAATCGGGTCCGTAAATTCACCCCTCCACTTT. Protein product: CASRIGSVNSPLHF.

The chain joins TRBV6-1 to TRBJ2-5; unclear D gene. Germline CDR1 is MNHNS and CDR2 is SASEGT. The CDR3 covers 15 residues. Trimming removed 3 bases at V and 5 bases at J, with 16 bases between. The CDR3 region is CASSDPGLARETQYF. CDR3 nucleotides: TGTGCCAGCAGTGACCCTGGGTTAGCCCGCGAGACCCAGTACTTC.

This clonotype has more than one count but fewer than ten. The chain uses TRBV7-2 and TRBJ2-1; 13 bases fit TRBD2. This CDR3 region has 16 residues. With 5 bases clipped from V and 5 bases from J, the junction kept 6 bases outside the gene matches. Germline assignment: CDR1 SGHTA and CDR2 FQGNSA. This CDR3 is CASSGGGTSGNNEQFF. CDR3 DNA sequence: TGTGCCAGCAGCGGGGGGGGGACTAGCGGGAACAATGAGCAGTTCTTC. Full variable domain (missing parts from reference TRBV7-2 and TRBJ2-1): GAGVSQSPSNKVTEKGKDVELRCDPISGHTALYWYRQSLGQGLEFLIYFQGNSAPDKSGLPSDRFSAERTGGSVSTLTIQRTQQEDSAVYLCASSGGGTSGNNEQFFGPGTRLTVL.

There are a few counts of this clonotype. This rearrangement joins TRBV20-1 to TRBJ1-2, with 9 bases fitting TRBD1. With V trimmed by 3 bases and J by 2 bases, 1 base remained unmatched. The CDR3 length is 13 residues. Germline-derived CDR1 and CDR2 are DFQATT and SNEGSKA (reference sequence). This CDR3 is CSARDRGNYGYTF. For the CDR3, the DNA is TGCAGTGCTAGGGACAGGGGAAACTATGGCTACACCTTC.

The chain carries TRBV7-9 and TRBJ2-5; 10 bases map to TRBD1. J gave up 4 bases and V 4 bases, and 12 bases lay outside the gene matches. Per the germline V gene, CDR1 is SEHNR and CDR2 is FQNEAQ (reference sequence). The CDR3 is made up of 17 amino acids. CDR3 sequence (DNA): TGTGCCAGCAGCTCCAGCCCGGGACAGGGGTTGGGAGAGACCCAGTACTTC. Amino acid sequence: CASSSSPGQGLGETQYF.

The genes are TRBV4-1 and TRBJ2-7; TRBD1 is a possible D gene (6 bases). Trimming took 2 bases from V and 3 from J, leaving 14 bases between them. The CDR3 length is 15 residues. Germline CDR1 and CDR2: MGHRA and YSYEKL. CDR3 in amino acids: CASSQNPRGSYEQYF. Here the CDR3 DNA reads TGCGCCAGCAGCCAAAACCCCAGGGGAAGCTACGAGCAGTACTTC.

The sample holds a few counts of this clonotype. This chain connects TRBV20-1 to TRBJ2-1; unclear D gene. V was trimmed by 2 bases and J by 4 bases, leaving 3 bases between them. Germline-derived CDR1 and CDR2 are DFQATT and SNEGSKA (reference sequence). This CDR3 contains 11 residues. The CDR3 spells CSARHYNEQFF. The CDR3 DNA sequence: TGCAGTGCTAGACATTACAATGAGCAGTTCTTC.